The 4 T cell receptor beta chains in this list originate from one sample, sequenced in a study of cytomegalovirus exposure and HLA in healthy donors. PCR used 60 Vbeta primers and 13 Jbeta primers. Clones were read by immunoSEQ multiplex PCR, and TCRdb kept only the in-frame ones, dropping some. The table records over 150,000 clones, 74% of them present only once. Sequencing was done on a sample of PBMCs. The receptors shown here come from a woman aged 25-40 years in good health and CMV-seropositive.

Concerning this clone: Other DNA sequences of this sample code for an identical CDR3. The V gene is TRBV5-1, the J gene TRBJ2-7, with 13 bases fitting TRBD2. The CDR3 has 17 amino acids. CDR1 SGHRS and CDR2 YFSETQ come from the germline V gene. V trimming: 5 bases; J trimming: 7 bases; junction bases outside the gene matches: 15. Here the CDR3 reads CASRGVGFGLAGVEQYF. Written as DNA, the CDR3 is TGCGCCAGCAGAGGGGTGGGCTTTGGACTAGCGGGAGTTGAGCAGTACTTC.

The V gene is TRBV12-5, the J gene TRBJ1-4, with D perhaps TRBD1 (6 bases). CDR3 length: 13 amino acids. V dropped 11 bases and J dropped 8 bases, with 18 bases sitting between them. CDR1 and CDR2 from the germline V gene are LGHNT and FRNRAP. As DNA, the CDR3 is TGTGCTTCTATTCCGCAGGGGACCGAAAAACTGTTTTTT. Translated: CASIPQGTEKLFF.

On this clone: Additional DNA sequences in this sample encode the identical CDR3. This chain links TRBV10-1 with TRBJ2-7; TRBD1 aligns across 7 bases. Per the germline V gene, CDR1 is WNHNN and CDR2 is SYGVQD (reference sequence). The CDR3 runs to 13 residues. The CDR3 sequence is CAPRGHSSYEQYF. The DNA for the CDR3 is TGCGCACCAAGGGGGCACAGTTCCTACGAGCAGTACTTC.

CDR3: CASSPGQGANQPQHF. The CDR3 nucleotides read TGTGCCAGTAGTCCTGGACAGGGGGCCAATCAGCCCCAGCATTTT. J is TRBJ1-5 and V is TRBV19; 11 bases fit TRBD1. Trimming took 5 bases from V and 3 from J; bases not matched to a gene: 3. Germline V gene sequence: CDR1 LNHDA, CDR2 SQIVND (reference sequence). The CDR3 covers 15 residues.